These T cell receptor beta chains were read from a single sample in a study of T cell responses to AZD1222 COVID-19 vaccine. TCRdb's copy holds only in-frame clones and misses some; the assay was immunoSEQ multiplex PCR. Of some 48,000 clones listed, 65% to 90% were seen once; the top ten hold 6.5% to 8.5%. This sample comprised peripheral blood, obtained 28 days after the second AZD1222 dose. Every receptor here comes from an adult who received the AZD1222 COVID-19 vaccine. The CDR3 runs from the conserved cysteine through the conserved F or W. D genes are given only for firm matches. Size tells how often a clone was seen (once, few, many) or the class of an expanded clone, and some rows leave it out.

TRBJ2-3,TRBV4-1,-,-,CASSQVQGAASGPSTDTQYF,TGCGCCAGCAGCCAAGTACAGGGGGCGGCTAGCGGGCCTAGCACAGATACGCAGTATTTT
TRBJ2-3,TRBV3-1/TRBV3-2,-,TRBD1,CASSQPGQGASDTQYF,TGTGCCAGCAGCCAACCCGGACAGGGGGCGTCAGATACGCAGTATTTT
TRBJ1-1,TRBV6-1,-,-,CASSEARGTLNTEAFF,TGTGCCAGCAGTGAAGCGAGAGGGACTCTGAACACTGAAGCTTTCTTT
TRBJ1-1,TRBV18,-,-,CASSPSVRDTEAFF,TGTGCCAGCTCACCATCGGTCAGAGACACTGAAGCTTTCTTT
TRBJ1-5,TRBV19,-,TRBD1,CASSPTGGAGQPQHF,TGTGCCAGTAGTCCCACAGGGGGCGCGGGTCAGCCCCAGCATTTT
TRBJ2-7,TRBV19,-,-,CASKGRGFQEQYF,TGTGCCAGTAAGGGGCGCGGGTTCCAGGAGCAGTACTTC
TRBJ2-7,TRBV18,once,-,CASSPQGDYEQYF,TGTGCCAGCTCACCACAGGGGGACTACGAGCAGTACTTC
TRBJ1-1,TRBV11-2,-,-,CASSPQTGENTEAFF,TGTGCCAGCAGCCCTCAGACTGGCGAGAACACTGAAGCTTTCTTT
TRBJ1-6,TRBV10-3,-,-,CAISEFNSPLHF,TGTGCCATCAGTGAGTTCAATTCACCCCTCCACTTT
TRBJ2-2,TRBV18,-,-,CASIPSGNTGELFF,TGTGCCAGCATACCAAGCGGGAACACCGGGGAGCTGTTTTTT
TRBJ1-5,TRBV27,few,-,CASSLIGFKIKEDDQPQHF,TGTGCCAGCAGTTTAATAGGGTTTAAGATTAAAGAGGATGATCAGCCCCAGCATTTT
TRBJ2-5,TRBV5-6,-,TRBD1,CASSFRGRKETQYF,TGTGCCAGCAGCTTCAGGGGGCGTAAGGAGACCCAGTACTTC
TRBJ2-2,TRBV6-4,once,TRBD1,CASSDQGDGELFF,TGTGCCAGCAGTGACCAGGGGGACGGGGAGCTGTTTTTT
TRBJ1-6,TRBV6-5,-,-,CAAFRGNNSPLHF,TGTGCCGCCTTCAGGGGCAATAATTCACCCCTCCACTTT
TRBJ1-1,TRBV7-2,-,-,CASGEQANTEAFF,TGTGCCAGCGGCGAGCAGGCTAACACTGAAGCTTTCTTT
TRBJ1-5,TRBV2,once,-,CASPRDTAIYSNQPQHF,TGTGCCAGCCCCAGGGACACCGCCATTTATAGCAATCAGCCCCAGCATTTT
TRBJ2-1,TRBV6-5,-,TRBD1,CASSLGQSYNNEQFF,TGTGCCAGCAGCCTGGGACAGTCATATAACAATGAGCAGTTCTTC
TRBJ2-1,TRBV29-1,-,-,CSVDIPGNEQFF,TGCAGCGTTGATATCCCGGGGAATGAGCAGTTCTTC
TRBJ2-3,TRBV5-1,-,-,CASSWDVDTQYF,TGCGCCAGCAGCTGGGATGTAGATACGCAGTATTTT
TRBJ2-3,TRBV28,-,-,CASSLVQISTDTQYF,TGTGCCAGCAGTTTAGTACAGATCAGCACAGATACGCAGTATTTT
TRBJ2-1,TRBV12-5,-,-,CASGLRKRNYNEQFF,TGTGCTAGTGGTTTGAGGAAACGGAACTACAATGAGCAGTTCTTC
TRBJ1-2,TRBV10-3,-,TRBD1,CAISESTSGQGGNGYTF,TGTGCCATCAGTGAGTCGACTTCTGGACAGGGTGGAAATGGCTACACCTTC
TRBJ2-3,TRBV6-1,-,TRBD2,CASSEGVASGSTQYF,TGTGCCAGCAGTGAAGGTGTGGCTAGCGGATCTACGCAGTATTTT
TRBJ2-7,TRBV28,-,TRBD1,CASTPGGYASYEQYF,TGTGCCAGCACCCCAGGGGGTTACGCTTCCTACGAGCAGTACTTC
TRBJ2-5,TRBV12-3/TRBV12-4,-,-,CASSLSGETQYF,TGTGCCAGCAGTTTGAGCGGGGAGACCCAGTACTTC
TRBJ1-6,TRBV7-3,-,TRBD1,CASSSTGRGNSPLHF,TGTGCCAGCAGCTCGACAGGGAGAGGGAATTCACCCCTCCACTTT
TRBJ2-7,TRBV5-6,-,-,CASSLSGTTYEQYF,TGTGCCAGCAGCTTGTCCGGGACGACCTACGAGCAGTACTTC
TRBJ1-2,TRBV9,once,TRBD1,CASSGVPGQGGGYTF,TGTGCCAGCAGCGGAGTACCGGGACAGGGGGGCGGCTACACCTTC
TRBJ2-7,TRBV12-3/TRBV12-4,-,-,CASSFERRDEQYF,TGTGCCAGCAGTTTCGAGCGTAGGGACGAGCAGTACTTC
TRBJ2-6,TRBV7-3,-,-,CASSLPQGARGANVLTF,TGTGCCAGCAGCTTACCCCAGGGAGCGCGAGGGGCCAACGTCCTGACTTTC
TRBJ2-7,TRBV6-5,-,-,CASSSPFSGSYEQYF,TGTGCCAGCAGTTCCCCCTTTAGCGGTTCCTACGAGCAGTACTTC
TRBJ1-6,TRBV7-2,-,-,CASSFGLSGSPLHF,TGTGCCAGCAGCTTCGGACTATCTGGTTCACCCCTCCACTTT
TRBJ1-6,TRBV2,-,TRBD1,CASSYGTGISYNSPLHF,TGTGCCAGCAGTTACGGGACAGGGATTTCCTATAATTCACCCCTCCACTTT
TRBJ2-5,TRBV10-1,-,TRBD1,CASSEGTGHETQYF,TGCGCCAGCAGTGAGGGGACAGGACACGAGACCCAGTACTTC
TRBJ1-2,TRBV27,-,-,CASSRLDSGHYGYTF,TGTGCCAGCAGTCGCCTCGACTCGGGCCACTATGGCTACACCTTC
TRBJ2-7,TRBV7-9,-,TRBD1,CASEGGQGPYEQYF,TGTGCCAGCGAGGGAGGACAGGGTCCCTACGAGCAGTACTTC
TRBJ2-5,TRBV18,once,-,CASSPYRTQYTREETQYF,TGTGCCAGCTCACCATATCGGACTCAATATACACGAGAAGAGACCCAGTACTTC
TRBJ2-3,TRBV12-3/TRBV12-4,-,-,CASSLTDTQYF,TGTGCCAGCAGTTTGACTGATACGCAGTATTTT
TRBJ1-6,TRBV18,-,-,CASSLSGGADSPLHF,TGTGCCAGCTCACTGTCCGGGGGGGCCGATTCACCCCTCCACTTT
TRBJ2-5,TRBV19,once,-,CASSGQRETQYF,TGTGCCAGTAGTGGGCAGAGGGAGACCCAGTACTTC
TRBJ2-7,TRBV5-1,-,TRBD1,CASSLVSGQGYYEQYF,TGCGCCAGCAGCCTTGTTTCCGGACAGGGATATTACGAGCAGTACTTC
TRBJ1-1,TRBV5-1,-,-,CASSRDGGQNTEAFF,TGCGCCAGCAGCCGGGATGGGGGGCAGAACACTGAAGCTTTCTTT
TRBJ2-2,TRBV7-9,-,TRBD2,CASSLVSSGKGGELFF,TGTGCCAGCAGCTTAGTCTCCAGCGGGAAGGGCGGGGAGCTGTTTTTT
TRBJ2-5,TRBV6-5,-,-,CASSYWGSPQETQYF,TGTGCCAGCAGTTATTGGGGATCACCCCAAGAGACCCAGTACTTC
TRBJ2-3,TRBV27,-,-,CASRSNGWRDTDTQYF,TGTGCCAGCAGAAGCAATGGGTGGCGGGATACAGATACGCAGTATTTT
TRBJ2-1,TRBV28,-,TRBD1,CASSLLQGGSYNEQFF,TGTGCCAGCAGTTTATTACAGGGGGGCTCCTACAATGAGCAGTTCTTC